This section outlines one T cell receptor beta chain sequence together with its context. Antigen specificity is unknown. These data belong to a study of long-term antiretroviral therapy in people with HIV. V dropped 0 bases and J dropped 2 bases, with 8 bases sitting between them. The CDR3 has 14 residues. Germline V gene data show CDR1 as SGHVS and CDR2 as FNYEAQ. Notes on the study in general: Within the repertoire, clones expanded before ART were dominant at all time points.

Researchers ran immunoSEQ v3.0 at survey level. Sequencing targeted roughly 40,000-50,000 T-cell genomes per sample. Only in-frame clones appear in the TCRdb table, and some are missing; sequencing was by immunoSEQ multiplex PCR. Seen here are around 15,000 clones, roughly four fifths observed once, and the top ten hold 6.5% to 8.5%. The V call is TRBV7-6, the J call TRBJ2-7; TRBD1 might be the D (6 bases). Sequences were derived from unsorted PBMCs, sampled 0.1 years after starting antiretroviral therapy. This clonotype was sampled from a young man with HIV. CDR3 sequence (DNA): TGTGCCAGCAGCTTAGCGGGACACCCCTACGAGCAGTACTTC. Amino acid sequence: CASSLAGHPYEQYF.